This is a list of T cell receptor beta chains from one sample in a study of vaccination effects on CD4 cells after COVID-19. Here immunoSEQ multiplex PCR was the method, and the copy in TCRdb shows in-frame clones only, minus some. This sample has fewer than 35,000 clones, with 74% found just once. The antigens of these receptors remain unknown. The input for sequencing was CD4+ T cells from PBMCs cultured without peptide, taken after COVID-19 vaccination. These receptors originate from a human donor who received a COVID-19 vaccine. CDR3s include the opening cysteine and the closing phenylalanine or tryptophan. A D gene is named only where the DNA matches it firmly. Not every row has a clone size; where given, it reads once, few, many or a size class.

V,size,J,D,DNA,CDR3
TRBV12-3/TRBV12-4,NA,TRBJ1-1,NA,TGTGCCAGCAGTTTAGTCGGGACTGAAGCTTTCTTT,CASSLVGTEAFF
TRBV5-1,NA,TRBJ1-2,TRBD1,TGCGCCAGCAGCACCGGGACAGGCGAATATGGCTACACCTTC,CASSTGTGEYGYTF
TRBV6-1,NA,TRBJ2-7,NA,TGTGCCAGCAGTGAACCTGGAGCTCAGTACTTC,CASSEPGAQYF
TRBV6-1,NA,TRBJ1-2,TRBD1,TGTGCCAGCAGTGAACCGGGACAGAGTTATGGCTACACCTTC,CASSEPGQSYGYTF
TRBV3-1/TRBV3-2,NA,TRBJ2-7,NA,TGTGCCAGCAGCCAAAGCCTTAGGACTTGGACCTACGAGCAGTACTTC,CASSQSLRTWTYEQYF
TRBV6-1,NA,TRBJ1-2,NA,TGTGCCAGCAGTTCTTTTTCAGAGGTCGGCTATGGCTACACCTTC,CASSSFSEVGYGYTF
TRBV5-1,once,TRBJ2-1,NA,TGCGCCAGCAGCTTTGAGGTGATAGGTGAGCAGTTCTTC,CASSFEVIGEQFF
TRBV9,NA,TRBJ2-5,NA,TGTGCCAGCAGCCCTGCCCGTGGGGAGACCCAGTACTTC,CASSPARGETQYF
TRBV7-2,NA,TRBJ2-1,NA,TGTGCCAGCAGCTTAAGCAGGGCTCAATACAATGAGCAGTTCTTC,CASSLSRAQYNEQFF
TRBV3-1/TRBV3-2,NA,TRBJ1-1,TRBD1,TGTGCCAGCACCCCGCCGGGACAGGGCTTGGGTTTCTTT,CASTPPGQGLGFF
TRBV19,NA,TRBJ1-2,NA,TGTGCCAGTAGTTTCGGGACGGACACTAACTATGGCTACACCTTC,CASSFGTDTNYGYTF
TRBV28,NA,TRBJ1-4,NA,TGTGCCAGCAGTTCCACTCCAGCAACTAATGAAAAACTGTTTTTT,CASSSTPATNEKLFF
TRBV10-2,NA,TRBJ2-3,NA,TGCGCCAGCAGCCTAGATAGGGGCACGCAGTATTTT,CASSLDRGTQYF
TRBV3-1/TRBV3-2,NA,TRBJ2-6,NA,TGTGCCAGCAGCCAAGTGAAGGGTAAATCTGGGGCCAACGTCCTGACTTTC,CASSQVKGKSGANVLTF
TRBV18,NA,TRBJ1-2,NA,TGTGCCAGCTCAAATGACGCCTTCTATGGCTACACCTTC,CASSNDAFYGYTF
TRBV5-1,NA,TRBJ2-7,NA,TGCGCCAGCAGCGGAGGACCCGGATCCTACGAGCAGTACTTC,CASSGGPGSYEQYF
TRBV5-5,NA,TRBJ1-2,NA,TGTGCCAGCAGCTTGTCGGCCAGGGTCAGGAGTGGCTACACCTTC,CASSLSARVRSGYTF
TRBV28,NA,TRBJ2-3,NA,TGTGCCAGCAGTTTCGAGGGGCGGGATACGCAGTATTTT,CASSFEGRDTQYF
TRBV27,NA,TRBJ2-3,NA,TGTGCCAGCAGTTTAGTAGGGTTCGGCACAGATACGCAGTATTTT,CASSLVGFGTDTQYF
TRBV11-3,few,TRBJ1-6,TRBD1,TGTGCGGAGGGGGCGCTCCATAATTCACCCCTCCACTTT,CAEGALHNSPLHF